This TCR beta chain was obtained from a study of T cell changes during pregnancy in multiple sclerosis. The CDR3 contains 14 residues. Germline trimming cut 5 bases from V and 1 base from J; bases unmatched to any gene: 2. Germline assignment: CDR1 SNHLY and CDR2 FYNNEI. The assay was immunoSEQ multiplex PCR, and TCRdb's table has in-frame clones only and misses some. The table has 40,000 to 55,000 clones, approximately 92% seen once. Sequenced: peripheral blood. J is TRBJ2-3 and V is TRBV2; TRBD1 matches at 8 bases. This sequence was found in a female donor with multiple sclerosis, enrolled in a pregnancy study. This chain's CDR3 is CASSPGQGTDTQYF. Here the CDR3 DNA reads TGTGCCAGCAGTCCGGGACAGGGCACAGATACGCAGTATTTT.